Many counts were recorded for the clone carrying this TCR beta chain. The antigen is not known. Time point meaning: sample taken at primary tumor resection. Whole RNA, isolated from tumor, nontumor lung or frozen PBMC, was sequenced without prior sorting. The donor group consisted of over 60 patients who had untreated, early-stage non-small cell lung cancer. The record originates from a study of spatial heterogeneity in lung cancer. Findings of the study overall: Detection of ubiquitous tumor TCRs in blood was higher at resection than follow-up.

The CDR3 length is 15 residues. The V and J ends lost 4 bases and 5 bases, in that order; junction bases with no gene match: 9. CDR1 is SGHNT and CDR2 is YYREEE in the germline V gene (reference sequence). A unique molecular identifier was carried by every single TCR cDNA molecule. Via MiXCR, TCRdb re-called the 5' RACE reads, giving one row per CDR3 protein. This table has some 37,000 distinct CDR3 sequences, around 7.5% appearing once. The TCR comes from a male donor with early-stage non-small cell lung cancer. The specimen comprised PBMCs, sampled at surgery. The chain links TRBV5-4 to TRBJ1-1; TRBD1 matches at 9 bases. The DNA for the CDR3 is TGTGCCAGCAGCCCCCAAACAGGGGGCTGGACTGAAGCTTTCTTT. Translating it yields CASSPQTGGWTEAFF. Complete variable domain (other parts from reference TRBV5-4 and TRBJ1-1): ETGVTQSPTHLIKTRGQQVTLRCSSQSGHNTVSWYQQALGQGPQFIFQYYREEENGRGNFPPRFSGLQFPNYSSELNVNALELDDSALYLCASSPQTGGWTEAFFGQGTRLTVV.